This T cell receptor (beta chain) was sequenced during a study of early T cells in non-severe SARS-CoV-2 infection. About the research overall: Sequenced bulk RNA came from whole blood that was unsorted, and chains were unpaired. Study-level points and caveats: Matching against VDJdb likely underestimated virus-specific expansions, favoring anti-spike CD8.

This CDR3 is 16 amino acids long. V lost 0 bases to trimming and J lost 1 base, with 13 bases between them. Germline loops: CDR1 DFQATT, CDR2 SNEGSKA (reference sequence). In this sample, this clonotype turned up many times. Its antigen is not identified. Each CDR3 protein is one row after TCRdb ran MiXCR on the 5' RACE reads. The sample has roughly 23,000 distinct CDR3 sequences; 3% to 4.5% are singletons. The receptor's source is an adult who was a healthcare worker with PCR-confirmed SARS-CoV-2 infection or an uninfected control (not recorded which). Sequenced input: whole blood. The chain recombines TRBV20-1 with TRBJ2-4, with D perhaps matching TRBD1 or TRBD2 (5 bases each). This chain's CDR3 is CSARDLFEGAKNIQYF. As DNA, the CDR3 is TGCAGTGCTAGAGATCTTTTCGAGGGGGCCAAAAACATTCAGTACTTC.